This T cell receptor beta chain came from a study of cytomegalovirus exposure and HLA in healthy donors. 13 Jbeta primers and 60 Vbeta primers were used for the PCR. Sequencing used immunoSEQ multiplex PCR; TCRdb keeps in-frame clones, though not all of them. The profile shows 150,000 to 200,000 clones, over 75% of them singletons. Germline CDR1 is SGHRS and CDR2 is YFSETQ. The ends lost 7 bases at V and 5 bases at J; junction bases unmatched: 9. The CDR3 loop spans 15 amino acids. The sample taken for sequencing was PBMCs. V is TRBV5-1 and J is TRBJ2-1; 10 bases align to TRBD2. The TCR was taken from a woman younger than 45 in good health and CMV-seronegative. In DNA form, the CDR3 reads TGCGCCAGCGAAACCGGGACTAGCGCCGACAATGAGCAGTTCTTC. Translating gives CASETGTSADNEQFF.